This record concerns one TCR beta chain sequence. Its antigen remains unidentified. The sample comes from a study of cytomegalovirus exposure and HLA in healthy donors. It was the 120-subject validation cohort, separate from the roughly 700-subject first cohort, to which the donors belonged. The study, taken as a whole, reports: As confirmed in vitro, three CMV-associated chains were specific for CMV antigens. Most TCR sequences proved rare, with some public TCRs found in many donors. TCR beta chains numbering some 160 were designated cytomegalovirus-associated.

Repertoires were generated with immunoSEQ multiplex PCR, while TCRdb's copy carries only in-frame clones and drops some. The table shows 160,000 or so clones, with about 89% occurring only once. The sequence was obtained from a man aged 18 to 35 in good health and CMV-seropositive. Material for sequencing was PBMCs.

The CDR3 DNA is TGTGCCAGTAGTATTGCCCAGGGGGGCACTGAAGCTTTCTTT. The encoded protein is CASSIAQGGTEAFF. J is TRBJ1-1 and V is TRBV19; 7 bases are a match to TRBD1. J lost 4 bases, V lost 3 bases, and 5 bases had no gene match. Germline CDR1 reads LNHDA; CDR2 reads SQIVND (reference sequence). The CDR3 is 14 amino acids.